This T cell receptor (beta chain) was obtained from a study of T cell responses to AZD1222 COVID-19 vaccine. General study findings and limits: With two AZD1222 doses given, Spike-specific TCR breadth and depth both rose. Baseline seropositivity characterized only a handful of AZD1222 recipients. Donors, mostly white British, included more females; clonal diversity was possibly underestimated.

This table comes from immunoSEQ multiplex PCR, and its TCRdb copy is limited to in-frame clones, with some not included. Of around 20,000 clones listed, roughly four fifths are singletons. As concerns this clone: Antigen: not known.

Doses given second, at about 4 or about 12 weeks, were pooled. This CDR3 comprises 13 residues. Trimming shortened V by 1 base and J by 1 base, and 4 bases separated the two germline ends. Germline loops: CDR1 SGHAT, CDR2 FQDESV (reference sequence). The chain combines TRBV11-1 with TRBJ1-1; D is undetermined. The clonotype comes from an adult who received the AZD1222 COVID-19 vaccine. This sample comprised peripheral blood, obtained 28 days after the second AZD1222 dose. The DNA for the CDR3 is TGTGCCAGCAGCTTAGATGGGAACACTGAAGCTTTCTTT. Amino acid sequence: CASSLDGNTEAFF.